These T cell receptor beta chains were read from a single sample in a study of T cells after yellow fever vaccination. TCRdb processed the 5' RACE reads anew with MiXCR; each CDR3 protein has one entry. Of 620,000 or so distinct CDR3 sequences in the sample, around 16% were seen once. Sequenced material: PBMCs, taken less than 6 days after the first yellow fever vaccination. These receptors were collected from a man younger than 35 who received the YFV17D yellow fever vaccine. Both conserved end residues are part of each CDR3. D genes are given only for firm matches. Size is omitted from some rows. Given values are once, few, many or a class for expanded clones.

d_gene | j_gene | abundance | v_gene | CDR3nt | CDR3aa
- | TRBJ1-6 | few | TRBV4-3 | TGCGCCAGCAGCCAATTCGGGGAGGAAAATTCACCCCTCCACTTT | CASSQFGEENSPLHF
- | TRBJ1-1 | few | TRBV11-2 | TGTGCCAGCAGCCACGCCGGGGGTCCTCAACAACGTGAAGCTTTCTTT | CASSHAGGPQQREAFF
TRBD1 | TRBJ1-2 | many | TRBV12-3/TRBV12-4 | TGTGCCAGCAGTTTAGCGTCAGGGGGCAACTATGGCTACACCTTC | CASSLASGGNYGYTF
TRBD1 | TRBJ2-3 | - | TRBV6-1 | TGTGCCAGCAGGGATCCGGGACAGGGGACAGATACGCAGTATTTT | CASRDPGQGTDTQYF
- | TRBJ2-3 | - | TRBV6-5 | TGTGCCAGCACTTACTGGGGATTAGCAGATACGCAGTATTTT | CASTYWGLADTQYF
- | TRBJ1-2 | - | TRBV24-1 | TGTGCCACCAGTGCCCGCCGGACAGTCGATGGCTACACCTTC | CATSARRTVDGYTF
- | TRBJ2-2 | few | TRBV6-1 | TGTGCCAGCAGTGCCGCGGACACCGGGGAGCTGTTTTTT | CASSAADTGELFF
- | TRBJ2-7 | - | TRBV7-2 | TGTGCCAGCAGCTTGAGCGGCATCATGGCTTACGAGCAGTACTTC | CASSLSGIMAYEQYF
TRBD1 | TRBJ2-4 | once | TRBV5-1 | TGCGCCAGCAGCACCGGACAGGAAAAAAACATTCAGTACTTC | CASSTGQEKNIQYF
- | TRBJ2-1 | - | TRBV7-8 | TGTGCCAGCAGCTTACGGTACCGGGGGAGACTCGGAGATGAGCAGTTCTTC | CASSLRYRGRLGDEQFF
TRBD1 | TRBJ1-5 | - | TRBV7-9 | TGTGCCAGCAGCCCGAGGGCACAGGGGAGCAATCAGCCCCAGCATTTT | CASSPRAQGSNQPQHF
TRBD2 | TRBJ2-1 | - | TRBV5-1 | TGCGCCAGCAGCTTTGGCGGACTAGGCAATGAGCAGTTCTTC | CASSFGGLGNEQFF
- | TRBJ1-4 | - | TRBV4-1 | TGCGCCAGCAGCCCAGACAGGACAAATGAAAAACTGTTTTTT | CASSPDRTNEKLFF
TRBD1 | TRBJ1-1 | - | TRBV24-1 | TGTGCCACCAGTGACTCGGGACAGATGAACACTGAAGCTTTCTTT | CATSDSGQMNTEAFF
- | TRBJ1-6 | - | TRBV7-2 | TGTGCCAGCAGCTTAGGGGCAGAGGCGGAAACACCCCTCCACTTT | CASSLGAEAETPLHF
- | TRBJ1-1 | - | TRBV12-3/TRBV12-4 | TGTGCCGCCGGGGACATGAACACTGAAGCTTTCTTT | CAAGDMNTEAFF
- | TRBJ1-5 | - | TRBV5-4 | TGTGCCAGCAGCTGGAGGGCAGGGATGGCTGGTCAGCCCCAGCATTTT | CASSWRAGMAGQPQHF
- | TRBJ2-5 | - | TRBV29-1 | TGCAGCGCGAGGCTGATCCAAGAGACCCAGTACTTC | CSARLIQETQYF
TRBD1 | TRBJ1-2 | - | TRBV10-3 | TGTGCCATCAGGGAGGACAGGGACCCCTATGGCTACACCTTC | CAIREDRDPYGYTF
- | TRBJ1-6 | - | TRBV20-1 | TGCAGTGCTAGTGACGGGAGAGGTTCACCCCTCCACTTT | CSASDGRGSPLHF
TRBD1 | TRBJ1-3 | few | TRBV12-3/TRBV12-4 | TGTGCCAGCAGTTTAGGGGACAGCGCCAGAAACACCATATATTTT | CASSLGDSARNTIYF
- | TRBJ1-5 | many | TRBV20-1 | TGCAGTGCTAGAAGCTTTGGATCCCATCAGCCCCAGCATTTT | CSARSFGSHQPQHF